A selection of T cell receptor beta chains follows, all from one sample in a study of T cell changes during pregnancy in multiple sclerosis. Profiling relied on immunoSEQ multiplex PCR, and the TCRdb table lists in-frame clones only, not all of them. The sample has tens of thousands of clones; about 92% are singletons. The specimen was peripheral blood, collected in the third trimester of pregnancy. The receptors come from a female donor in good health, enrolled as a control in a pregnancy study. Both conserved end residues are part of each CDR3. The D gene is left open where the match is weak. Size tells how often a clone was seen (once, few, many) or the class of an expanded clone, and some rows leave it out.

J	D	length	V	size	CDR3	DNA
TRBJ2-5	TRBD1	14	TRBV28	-	CASSSSGGVETQYF	TGTGCCAGCAGTTCCTCAGGGGGCGTAGAGACCCAGTACTTC
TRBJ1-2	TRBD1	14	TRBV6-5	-	CASSPPDRAGGYTF	TGTGCCAGCAGTCCCCCGGACAGGGCAGGGGGCTACACCTTC
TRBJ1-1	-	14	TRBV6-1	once	CASRPREERTEAFF	TGTGCCAGCAGACCAAGGGAGGAGCGTACTGAAGCTTTCTTT
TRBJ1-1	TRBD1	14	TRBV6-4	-	CASRPGQGNTEAFF	TGTGCCAGCCGGCCGGGACAGGGGAACACTGAAGCTTTCTTT
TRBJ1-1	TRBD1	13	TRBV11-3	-	CASSRTGADPAFF	TGTGCCAGCAGCAGGACAGGGGCTGATCCCGCTTTCTTT
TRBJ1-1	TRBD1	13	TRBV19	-	CASSTDRVNKAFF	TGTGCCAGTAGCACCGACAGGGTGAATAAAGCTTTCTTT
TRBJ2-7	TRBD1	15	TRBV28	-	CASRRTGTGNREQYF	TGTGCCAGCAGACGCACCGGGACAGGGAACCGGGAGCAGTACTTC
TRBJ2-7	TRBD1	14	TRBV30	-	CAWSERDRIYEQYF	TGTGCCTGGAGTGAAAGGGACAGGATCTACGAGCAGTACTTC
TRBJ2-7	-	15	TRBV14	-	CASSQAPKRSYEQYF	TGTGCCAGCAGCCAAGCGCCCAAGCGGAGCTACGAGCAGTACTTC
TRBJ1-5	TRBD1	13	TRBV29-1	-	CSVGQAGRQPQHF	TGCAGCGTGGGACAGGCTGGACGGCAGCCCCAGCATTTT
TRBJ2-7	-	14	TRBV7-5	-	CVRSLGTVRYEQYF	TGTGTCAGAAGCCTCGGGACAGTACGCTACGAGCAGTACTTC
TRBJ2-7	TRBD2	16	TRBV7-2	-	CASSSWTSGRAYEQYF	TGTGCCAGCAGCTCTTGGACTAGCGGGAGGGCATACGAGCAGTACTTC
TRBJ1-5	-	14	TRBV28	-	CASSGGLGNQPQHF	TGTGCCAGCAGTGGGGGACTGGGCAATCAGCCCCAGCATTTT
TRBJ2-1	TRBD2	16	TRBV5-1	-	CASSFWAGGSYNEQFF	TGCGCCAGCAGCTTTTGGGCGGGAGGATCCTACAATGAGCAGTTCTTC
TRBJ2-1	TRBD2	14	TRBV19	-	CASRPSRGDNEQFF	TGTGCCAGTAGGCCTAGCCGGGGGGACAATGAGCAGTTCTTC
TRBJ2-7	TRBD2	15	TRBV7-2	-	CASSLTSGFSYEQYF	TGTGCCAGCAGCTTAACTAGCGGCTTCTCCTACGAGCAGTACTTC
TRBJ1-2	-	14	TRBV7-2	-	CASSLSPLIDGYTF	TGTGCCAGCAGCTTAAGTCCCCTTATAGATGGCTACACCTTC
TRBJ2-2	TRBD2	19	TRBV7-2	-	CASSLTSGRAGVGTGELFF	TGTGCCAGCAGCTTGACTAGCGGGAGGGCCGGTGTGGGCACCGGGGAGCTGTTTTTT
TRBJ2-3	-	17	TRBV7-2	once	CASSLALSAFGTDTQYF	TGTGCCAGCAGCTTAGCGCTCAGCGCCTTTGGCACAGATACGCAGTATTTT
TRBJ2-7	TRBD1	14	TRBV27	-	CASSPWTGSYEQYF	TGTGCCAGCAGTCCGTGGACAGGATCCTACGAGCAGTACTTC
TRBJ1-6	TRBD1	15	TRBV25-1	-	CASAQSGQSNSPLHF	TGTGCCAGCGCACAGTCGGGACAGTCGAATTCACCCCTCCACTTT
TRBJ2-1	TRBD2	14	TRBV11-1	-	CASSLTLAGVEQFF	TGTGCCAGCAGCTTAACTCTAGCGGGAGTTGAGCAGTTCTTC
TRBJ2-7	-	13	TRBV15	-	CATSRDLPYEQYF	TGTGCCACCAGCAGAGATCTCCCCTACGAGCAGTACTTC
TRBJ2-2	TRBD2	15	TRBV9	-	CASSERDFSTGELFF	TGTGCCAGCTCGGAGCGGGACTTCTCCACCGGGGAGCTGTTTTTT
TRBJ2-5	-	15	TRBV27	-	CASSSSGGVQETQYF	TGTGCCAGCAGTTCAAGCGGAGGGGTCCAAGAGACCCAGTACTTC
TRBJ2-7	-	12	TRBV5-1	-	CASSPSRGEQYF	TGCGCCAGCAGCCCCTCACGGGGCGAGCAGTACTTC
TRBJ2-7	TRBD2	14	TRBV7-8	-	CASAAGGLDLEQYF	TGTGCCAGCGCGGCGGGCGGACTAGATCTCGAGCAGTACTTC
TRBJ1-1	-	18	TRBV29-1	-	CSVEYNRSGGTKNTEAFF	TGCAGCGTTGAATATAATAGATCCGGGGGGACGAAGAACACTGAAGCTTTCTTT
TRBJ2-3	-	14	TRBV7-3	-	CASSLMRVTDTQYF	TGTGCCAGCAGCTTAATGCGGGTCACAGATACGCAGTATTTT
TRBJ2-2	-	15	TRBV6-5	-	CASSYSTGSTGELFF	TGTGCCAGCAGTTACTCCACGGGGAGCACCGGGGAGCTGTTTTTT
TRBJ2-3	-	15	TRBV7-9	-	CASSNELLSTDTQYF	TGTGCCAGCAGCAACGAGCTCCTCTCCACAGATACGCAGTATTTT
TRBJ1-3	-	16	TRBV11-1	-	CASSLGRPTGGNTIYF	TGTGCCAGCAGCTTGGGCAGGCCGACGGGAGGAAACACCATATATTTT
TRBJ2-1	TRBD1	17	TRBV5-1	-	CASSLYPSGTVYNEQFF	TGCGCCAGCAGCTTGTATCCCTCCGGGACAGTATACAATGAGCAGTTCTTC
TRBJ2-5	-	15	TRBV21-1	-	CASSKDRAGVETQYF	TGTGCCAGCAGCAAGGATCGAGCGGGGGTAGAGACCCAGTACTTC
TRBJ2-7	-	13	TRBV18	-	CASSPEGPYEQYF	TGTGCCAGCTCACCTGAGGGTCCCTACGAGCAGTACTTC
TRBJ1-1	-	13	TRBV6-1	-	CASSEHRGTEAFF	TGTGCCAGCAGTGAACACAGAGGGACTGAAGCTTTCTTT
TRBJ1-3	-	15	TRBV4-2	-	CASSQEGRAGNTIYF	TGTGCCAGCAGCCAAGAGGGCAGAGCTGGAAACACCATATATTTT
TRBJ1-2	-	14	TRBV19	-	CASSIDRGGDGYTF	TGTGCCAGTAGTATAGATCGGGGAGGGGATGGCTACACCTTC
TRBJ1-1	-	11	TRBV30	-	CASLLNTEAFF	TGTGCCAGCCTCCTGAACACTGAAGCTTTCTTT
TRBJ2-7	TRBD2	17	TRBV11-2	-	CASSLASGGWSSYEQYF	TGTGCCAGCAGCTTAGCCTCGGGGGGGTGGTCTTCCTACGAGCAGTACTTC
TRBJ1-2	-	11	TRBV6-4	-	CASSDSRGYTF	TGTGCCAGCAGTGACTCCAGAGGCTACACCTTC
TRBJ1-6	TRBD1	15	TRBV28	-	CATNRDSFGHSPLHF	TGTGCCACGAATCGGGACAGTTTCGGGCATTCACCCCTCCACTTT
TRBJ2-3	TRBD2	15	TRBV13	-	CASSPRLAGTDTQYF	TGTGCCAGCAGCCCGAGACTAGCGGGGACAGATACGCAGTATTTT
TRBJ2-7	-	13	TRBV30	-	CAWTPDSSYEQYF	TGTGCCTGGACCCCGGACAGCAGTTACGAGCAGTACTTC
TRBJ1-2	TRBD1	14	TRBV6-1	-	CASSESGQQFGYTF	TGTGCCAGCAGTGAGTCGGGACAGCAATTTGGCTACACCTTC
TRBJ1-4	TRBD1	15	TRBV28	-	CASRPGGMTNEKLFF	TGTGCCAGCAGGCCAGGGGGCATGACTAATGAAAAACTGTTTTTT
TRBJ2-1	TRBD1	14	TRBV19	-	CASTLDRGRNEQFF	TGTGCCAGTACCCTGGACAGGGGTAGAAATGAGCAGTTCTTC
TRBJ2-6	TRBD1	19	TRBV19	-	CASSYPTGQGYSGANVLTF	TGTGCCAGTAGTTATCCAACGGGACAGGGTTACTCTGGGGCCAACGTCCTGACTTTC
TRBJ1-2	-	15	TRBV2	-	CASSLGQVGPYGYTF	TGTGCCAGCAGTCTAGGGCAGGTGGGGCCCTATGGCTACACCTTC
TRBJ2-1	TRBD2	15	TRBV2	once	CASSAGTSGPNEQFF	TGTGCCAGCAGCGCCGGGACTAGCGGACCGAATGAGCAGTTCTTC